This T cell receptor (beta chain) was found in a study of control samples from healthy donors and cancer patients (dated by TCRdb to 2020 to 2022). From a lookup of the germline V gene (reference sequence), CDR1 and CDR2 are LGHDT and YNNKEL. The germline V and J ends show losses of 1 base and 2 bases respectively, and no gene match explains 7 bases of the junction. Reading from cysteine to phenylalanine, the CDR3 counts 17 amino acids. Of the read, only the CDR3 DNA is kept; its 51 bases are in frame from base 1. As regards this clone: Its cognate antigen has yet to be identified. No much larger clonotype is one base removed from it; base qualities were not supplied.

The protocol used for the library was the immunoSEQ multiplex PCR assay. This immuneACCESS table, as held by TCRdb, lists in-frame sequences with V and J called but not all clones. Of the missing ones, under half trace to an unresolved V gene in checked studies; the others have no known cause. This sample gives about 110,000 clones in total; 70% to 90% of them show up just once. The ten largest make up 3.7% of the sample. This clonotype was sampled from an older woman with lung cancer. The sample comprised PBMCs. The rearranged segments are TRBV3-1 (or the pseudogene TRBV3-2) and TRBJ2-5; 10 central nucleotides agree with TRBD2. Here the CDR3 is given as CASSQGLGLAAQETQYF. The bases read TGTGCCAGCAGCCAAGGTCTTGGACTAGCGGCTCAAGAGACCCAGTACTTC.